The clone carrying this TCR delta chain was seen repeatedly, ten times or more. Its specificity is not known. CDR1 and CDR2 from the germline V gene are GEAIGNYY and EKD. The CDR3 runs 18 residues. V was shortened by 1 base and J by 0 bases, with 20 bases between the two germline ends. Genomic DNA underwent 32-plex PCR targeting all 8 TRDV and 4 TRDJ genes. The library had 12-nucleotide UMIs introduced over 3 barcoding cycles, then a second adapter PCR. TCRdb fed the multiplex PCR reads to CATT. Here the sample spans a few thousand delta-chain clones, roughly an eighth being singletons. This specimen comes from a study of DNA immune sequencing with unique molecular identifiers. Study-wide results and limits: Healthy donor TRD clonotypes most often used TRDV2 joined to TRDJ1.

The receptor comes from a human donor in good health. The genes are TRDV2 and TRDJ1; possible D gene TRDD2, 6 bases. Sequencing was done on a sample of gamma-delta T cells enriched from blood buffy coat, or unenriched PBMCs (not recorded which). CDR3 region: CACDTVLRAGGYTDKLIF. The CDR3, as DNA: TGTGCCTGTGACACGGTCCTACGGGCCGGAGGGTACACCGATAAACTCATCTTT.